This entry lists 32 T cell receptor beta chains sequenced from one sample in a study of T cell repertoires in cytomegalovirus infection. From the reads, TCRdb called clonotypes with MiXCR, one entry per CDR3 protein. The data contain 200,000 or so distinct CDR3 sequences, roughly 30% of them singletons. Sequencing was performed on PBMCs. The source is a human donor in good health (CMV status not recorded). Some clones in this sample may be carry-over from other donors' samples.

This clonotype was observed at least ten times. V usage is TRBV12-3 or TRBV12-4 and J usage is TRBJ1-1, with 7 nucleotides matching TRBD1. The V and J ends lost 6 bases and 1 base, in that order; junction bases with no gene match: 5. This CDR3 spans 14 amino acids. For the CDR3, the DNA is TGTGCCAGCAGATCGACAGGGCCGAACACTGAAGCTTTCTTT. Amino acids: CASRSTGPNTEAFF.

The CDR3 reads CASSLVHPPLSHTQYF. The CDR3 DNA follows: TGTGCCAGCAGCTTAGTCCACCCCCCGCTCAGTCATACGCAGTATTTT. The chain is built from TRBV7-2 and TRBJ2-3; D gene uncertain. CDR1 is SGHTA, CDR2 FQGNSA, per germline. The CDR3 loop spans 16 amino acids. With 1 base removed from V and 7 bases from J, the gap between germline ends came to 18 bases.

The rearrangement links TRBV14 to TRBJ2-1, with 7 bases fitting TRBD1. The CDR3 has 17 residues. The germline gives CDR1 SGHDN, CDR2 FVKESK. The V segment lost 3 bases and the J segment 4 bases; nucleotides outside the gene matches: 12. Here the CDR3 DNA reads TGTGCCAGCAGCCAGACCGTTCGACAGGGCCTTTACAATGAGCAGTTCTTC. As protein: CASSQTVRQGLYNEQFF.

At least ten counts were recorded for this clonotype. The chain uses TRBV7-6 and TRBJ2-6; no firm D call. CDR3 length: 15 residues. In germline, CDR1 is SGHVS, CDR2 FNYEAQ. Trimming stripped 5 bases from V and 3 bases from J, with 11 bases between. The CDR3 nucleotides read TGTGCCAGCAGCCCGATGGGGATTGGGGCCAACGTCCTGACTTTC. Protein sequence: CASSPMGIGANVLTF.

There are a few counts of this clonotype. The rearrangement links TRBV5-6 to TRBJ2-2; D gene ambiguous. CDR1 SGHDT and CDR2 YYEEEE come from the germline V gene. The CDR3 has 13 amino acids. Deletions cut 3 bases from V and 1 base from J, with 4 bases between. CDR3 protein: CASSWGNTGELFF. CDR3 DNA sequence: TGTGCCAGCAGCTGGGGGAACACCGGGGAGCTGTTTTTT.

Remarks on this clonotype: A much larger clone differs from this one at a single base, so this may be a read error. The chain recombines TRBV12-3 or TRBV12-4 with TRBJ1-5; tentatively, D is TRBD1 (5 bases). The CDR3 has 14 residues. The CDR3 nucleotides are TGTGTCAGCAGTTTACAGGCGGGCAATCAGCCCCAGCATTTT. Translated: CVSSLQAGNQPQHF.

This clonotype was counted many times. This rearrangement joins TRBV7-2 to TRBJ2-6; D not resolved. Trimming removed 1 base at V and 0 bases at J, with 10 bases between. The CDR3 contains 17 residues. Per germline, CDR1 SGHTA and CDR2 FQGNSA. CDR3 sequence: CASSLGPGSSGANVLTF. The CDR3 nucleotides read TGTGCCAGCAGCTTAGGGCCCGGTAGCTCTGGGGCCAACGTCCTGACTTTC.

This clonotype was found many times. V is TRBV7-2 and J is TRBJ1-1, with D unclear. CDR1 and CDR2 from the germline V gene are SGHTA and FQGNSA. CDR3 size: 16 residues. Between the trimmed V and J ends, which lost 0 bases and 3 bases, there was a span of 14 bases. The DNA of the CDR3 is TGTGCCAGCAGCTTAGCGCTCACATTCCCGGACACTGAAGCTTTCTTT. This sequence encodes CASSLALTFPDTEAFF. Combining the CDR3 with reference TRBV7-2 and TRBJ1-1 gives the whole variable domain GAGVSQSPSNKVTEKGKDVELRCDPISGHTALYWYRQSLGQGLEFLIYFQGNSAPDKSGLPSDRFSAERTGGSVSTLTIQRTQQEDSAVYLCASSLALTFPDTEAFFGQGTRLTVV.

This rearrangement joins TRBV20-1 to TRBJ1-1; D ambiguous. From germline, CDR1 is DFQATT and CDR2 SNEGSKA (reference sequence). The V gene lost 1 base and the J gene lost 1 base, with 7 bases spanning the gap. CDR3 length: 13 residues. The CDR3 DNA reads as TGCAGTGCTAGAGTCGGAACGAACACTGAAGCTTTCTTT. Translating gives CSARVGTNTEAFF.

As for this clonotype: Mismatch with germline at one junction end may stem from a read error. This chain connects TRBV2 to TRBJ2-3; D not resolved. The CDR3 is made up of 14 amino acids. CDR1 SNHLY and CDR2 FYNNEI come from the germline V gene. The CDR3 nucleotides are TGTGCCAGCAGAGAAGGGATGTTCACAGATACGCAGTATTTT. Protein product: CASREGMFTDTQYF.

This clonotype was observed at least ten times. The chain is built from TRBV7-2 and TRBJ1-5; D not resolved. The CDR3 is 15 amino acids. V lost 3 bases to trimming and J lost 3 bases, with 12 bases between them. Per the germline V gene, CDR1 is SGHTA and CDR2 is FQGNSA. The CDR3 protein is CASSFLLSPNQPQHF. The CDR3 coding sequence is TGTGCCAGCAGCTTTTTACTCAGCCCCAATCAGCCCCAGCATTTT. Full variable domain (outside the CDR3, taken from reference TRBV7-2 and TRBJ1-5): GAGVSQSPSNKVTEKGKDVELRCDPISGHTALYWYRQSLGQGLEFLIYFQGNSAPDKSGLPSDRFSAERTGGSVSTLTIQRTQQEDSAVYLCASSFLLSPNQPQHFGDGTRLSIL.

This clonotype was counted a few times. The chain employs TRBV6-6 and TRBJ2-7; 8 bases are a match to TRBD2. V was clipped by 2 bases and J by 5 bases; unmatched bases: 11. This CDR3 has 16 amino acids. The germline gives CDR1 MNHNY, CDR2 SVGAGI (reference sequence). CDR3 loop: CASSYTSGGAKHEQYF. The DNA for the CDR3 is TGTGCCAGCAGTTACACTTCGGGGGGGGCAAAGCACGAGCAGTACTTC.

The CDR3 reads CASSLRGDSSSGANVLTF. The CDR3 DNA sequence: TGTGCCAGCAGCTTAAGGGGAGACAGTAGCTCTGGGGCCAACGTCCTGACTTTC. J is TRBJ2-6 and V is TRBV7-3; the D gene could be TRBD1 or TRBD2 (5 bases each). The CDR3 sequence is 18 residues long. The V gene's germline CDR1 is SGHTA and CDR2 FQGTGA. Trimming took 1 base from V and 0 from J, leaving 13 bases between them.

This clonotype was observed a handful of times. The gene calls are TRBV12-3 or TRBV12-4 and TRBJ1-1; 9 bases agree with TRBD1. The CDR3 extends over 15 amino acids. J gave up 8 bases and V 7 bases, and 14 bases lay outside the gene matches. CDR3 bases: TGTGCCAGCAACCTTGGGGGACAGGGTCGTTCGGAAGCTTTCTTT. Translated: CASNLGGQGRSEAFF.

The chain joins TRBV5-6 to TRBJ1-5, with a weak D call TRBD1 (5 bases). The germline V gene encodes CDR1 SGHDT and CDR2 YYEEEE. The CDR3 sequence is 14 residues long. Trimming shortened V by 4 bases and J by 6 bases, and 14 bases separated the two germline ends. CDR3 bases: TGTGCCAGCAGCACTTCGCGACAGATTCAGCCCCAGCATTTT. Translating it yields CASSTSRQIQPQHF.

This clonotype was seen a few times. The rearrangement uses TRBV7-2 and TRBJ2-7; no definite D call. CDR1 is SGHTA, CDR2 FQGNSA, per germline. The CDR3 has 13 amino acids. Trimming took off 5 bases at V and 6 bases at J, with 14 bases between the two ends. The DNA of the CDR3 is TGTGCCAGCAGCCTCTACGCTACTGGCGAGCAGTACTTC. It codes for CASSLYATGEQYF.

V gene TRBV6-1 combines with J gene TRBJ2-2; D gene ambiguous. CDR3 length: 16 residues. Germline V lookup: CDR1 MNHNS, CDR2 SASEGT. With 2 bases removed from V and 5 bases from J, the gap between germline ends came to 15 bases. The CDR3 nucleotides read TGTGCCAGCAGTGAAAGGCGCTTGCAAGCTACCGGGGAGCTGTTTTTT. It encodes CASSERRLQATGELFF.

This clonotype occurred a few times. The chain is built from TRBV2 and TRBJ2-1, with D hard to call. The V and J ends lost 6 bases and 8 bases respectively, with 14 bases between them. Germline CDR1 is SNHLY and CDR2 is FYNNEI. This CDR3 has 13 residues. This CDR3 reads CASRIERGDEQFF. Written as DNA, the CDR3 is TGTGCCAGCAGAATCGAACGCGGCGATGAGCAGTTCTTC.

This clonotype showed up just a few times. V gene TRBV7-3 combines with J gene TRBJ2-5; maybe TRBD2 (5 bases). CDR1 is SGHTA and CDR2 is FQGTGA in the germline V gene. CDR3 length: 13 residues. Deletions cut 4 bases from V and 6 bases from J, with 12 bases between. DNA for the CDR3: TGTGCCAGCAGCTCCGGGCCCGGGAAGACCCAGTACTTC. It codes for CASSSGPGKTQYF. Full variable domain (remainder filled in from reference TRBV7-3 and TRBJ2-5): GAGVSQTPSNKVTEKGKYVELRCDPISGHTALYWYRQSLGQGPEFLIYFQGTGAADDSGLPNDRFFAVRPEGSVSTLKIQRTERGDSAVYLCASSSGPGKTQYFGPGTRLLVL.

V usage is TRBV5-1 and J usage is TRBJ1-1, with D possibly TRBD1 on 5 matching bases. V was clipped by 4 bases and J by 1 base, with 11 bases between them. There are 14 residues in the CDR3. Germline loops: CDR1 SGHRS, CDR2 YFSETQ. CDR3 in amino acids: CASSSPTGNTEAFF. In DNA form, the CDR3 reads TGCGCCAGCAGCAGCCCTACAGGGAACACTGAAGCTTTCTTT.

Only a few counts were recorded for this clonotype. The chain has TRBV2 and TRBJ1-6; TRBD1 is a possible D gene (6 bases). Germline loops: CDR1 SNHLY, CDR2 FYNNEI. The CDR3 totals 15 residues. The V end was cut by 2 bases, the J end by 8 bases, with 13 bases between. The CDR3 DNA follows: TGTGCCAGCAGTGAATTAGGGGCAGGGGATTCACCCCTCCACTTT. Its translation is CASSELGAGDSPLHF.

This clonotype was detected many times. J is TRBJ1-2 and V is TRBV7-2; D is ambiguous. The CDR3 has 15 amino acids. Trimming left V 1 base short and J 1 base short, with 10 bases between. Germline assignment: CDR1 SGHTA and CDR2 FQGNSA. For the CDR3, the DNA is TGTGCCAGCAGCTTAGGGTCTCAGAGTAACTATGGCTACACCTTC. Protein: CASSLGSQSNYGYTF.

The chain carries TRBV2 and TRBJ2-1; TRBD1 matches 8 bases. Germline trimming cut 10 bases from V and 5 bases from J; bases unmatched to any gene: 13. Germline CDR1 and CDR2: SNHLY and FYNNEI. The CDR3 extends over 15 amino acids. This CDR3 reads CATTPRTGIHNEQFF. CDR3 nucleotide sequence: TGTGCCACCACGCCCCGGACAGGGATTCACAATGAGCAGTTCTTC.

This clonotype was recorded at least ten times. The rearrangement joins TRBV7-2 to TRBJ2-1, with 7 bases that match TRBD1. The CDR3 totals 14 residues. Germline CDR1 and CDR2: SGHTA and FQGNSA. With V trimmed by 5 bases and J by 3 bases, 4 bases remained unmatched. CDR3: CASSRYRGYNEQFF. For the CDR3, the DNA is TGTGCCAGCAGCCGGTACAGGGGCTACAATGAGCAGTTCTTC.

This chain uses TRBV5-4 with TRBJ2-1; TRBD2 matches at 7 bases. CDR1 SGHNT and CDR2 YYREEE come from the germline V gene (reference sequence). There are 16 residues in the CDR3. J gave up 2 bases and V 2 bases, and 7 bases lay outside the gene matches. The CDR3 region is CASSFGIAGAYNEQFF. The CDR3 DNA is TGTGCCAGCAGCTTTGGGATAGCGGGCGCCTACAATGAGCAGTTCTTC.

There are a few counts of this clonotype. The chain joins TRBV6-5 to TRBJ2-3; D perhaps matches TRBD2 (6 bases). The CDR3 loop spans 15 amino acids. V gave up 2 bases and J gave up 0 bases, with 9 bases separating them. Germline assignment: CDR1 MNHEY and CDR2 SVGAGI. The chain's CDR3 is CASSYGGKSTDTQYF. Written as DNA, the CDR3 is TGTGCCAGCAGTTACGGAGGGAAGAGCACAGATACGCAGTATTTT.

This clonotype was picked up many times. This sequence joins TRBV7-2 and TRBJ1-2; weak D call: TRBD1 (6 bases). The germline CDR1 and CDR2 sequences are SGHTA and FQGNSA. The V and J ends lost 5 bases and 4 bases respectively, with 14 bases between them. There are 14 residues in the CDR3. The CDR3 protein is CASSPDQGIYGYTF. Here the CDR3 DNA reads TGTGCCAGCAGCCCAGACCAGGGGATCTATGGCTACACCTTC.

The chain recombines TRBV29-1 with TRBJ1-1; D remains unclear. Germline CDR1 SQVTM, CDR2 ANQGSEA. CDR3 length equals 16 residues. V lost 4 bases and J 5 bases, leaving 23 bases between the germline ends. The CDR3 bases are TGCAGCGTTGTTTTCTGGGGAACCGGATGGAGGACTGAAGCTTTCTTT. Its protein product is CSVVFWGTGWRTEAFF.

The V and J genes are TRBV4-3 and TRBJ1-1; D may be TRBD1 (5 bases). The CDR3 length is 15 residues. V was trimmed by 0 bases and J by 4 bases, leaving 12 bases between them. CDR1 is LGHNA and CDR2 is YSLEER in the germline V gene. This CDR3 reads CASSQDRNGGTEAFF. In DNA, the CDR3 is TGCGCCAGCAGCCAAGACCGAAATGGGGGCACTGAAGCTTTCTTT.

This clonotype showed up just a few times. The chain has TRBV7-9 and TRBJ1-6, with 8 bases that match TRBD1. This CDR3 region has 16 residues. The V and J ends lost 4 bases and 9 bases, in that order; junction bases with no gene match: 11. The germline CDR1 and CDR2 sequences are SEHNR and FQNEAQ (reference sequence). The CDR3 DNA reads TGTGCCAGCAGCTCCTCTGACAGGGGCGGAAGTTCACCCCTCCACTTT. Amino acid sequence: CASSSSDRGGSSPLHF.

This clonotype is medium-sized by share. This rearrangement joins TRBV15 to TRBJ2-5; D is undetermined. Trimming removed 0 bases from V and 1 base from J, with 9 bases in between. Germline CDR1 LNHNV, CDR2 YYDKDF (reference sequence). CDR3 length: 15 amino acids. DNA of the CDR3: TGTGCCACCAGCAGAGATCTTGCAGTCCAAGAGACCCAGTACTTC. Its protein product is CATSRDLAVQETQYF. The full variable domain, rest sourced from reference TRBV15 and TRBJ2-5, is DAMVIQNPRYQVTQFGKPVTLSCSQTLNHNVMYWYQQKSSQAPKLLFHYYDKDFNNEADTPDNFQSRRPNTSFCFLDIRSPGLGDTAMYLCATSRDLAVQETQYFGPGTRLLVL.

This clonotype was counted a few times. This chain uses TRBV5-5 with TRBJ1-2; tentative D call: TRBD1 (6 bases). CDR1 and CDR2 (germline): SGHKS, YYEKEE (reference sequence). V shed 6 bases and J shed 1 base, with 25 bases lying between them. The CDR3 runs to 18 residues. The CDR3 sequence is CASNSVEGRGGLNYGYTF. The CDR3 DNA is TGTGCCAGCAATTCGGTGGAGGGCAGAGGGGGACTTAACTATGGCTACACCTTC.